These 17 T cell receptor beta chains were sequenced from one sample in a study of cytomegalovirus exposure and HLA in healthy donors. The PCR used 60 Vbeta and 13 Jbeta primers. Measured with immunoSEQ multiplex PCR; TCRdb has only the in-frame clones, and not every one. The table lists fewer than 120,000 clones, about four fifths of them singletons. Sequencing was done on a sample of PBMCs. These receptor sequences come from a woman aged 60 to 75 in good health and CMV-seropositive.

The chain recombines TRBV14 with TRBJ1-2; 7 bases map to TRBD1. This CDR3 spans 20 amino acids. Per the germline V gene, CDR1 is SGHDN and CDR2 is FVKESK. Losses at the gene ends were 0 bases for V and 0 bases for J; bases not matched to a gene: 16. The CDR3 loop is CASSQDRILGQFIANYGYTF. CDR3 bases: TGTGCCAGCAGCCAAGATCGTATTTTGGGACAGTTCATAGCTAACTATGGCTACACCTTC.

This clone was recorded a few times. The rearrangement links TRBV28 to TRBJ2-7; TRBD2 might be the D (6 bases). Germline V CDR1 and CDR2: MDHEN, SYDVKM. This CDR3 comprises 15 residues. The ends were cut back, 5 bases at V and 9 bases at J, with 23 bases in the middle. The CDR3 sequence is CASSQTVGLLAGQYF. Here the CDR3 DNA reads TGTGCCAGCAGTCAGACGGTGGGACTTCTTGCCGGGCAGTACTTC.

V gene TRBV5-1 combines with J gene TRBJ2-2; D perhaps matches TRBD1 (5 bases). Germline CDR1 SGHRS, CDR2 YFSETQ. The CDR3 length is 15 residues. The V end was cut by 0 bases, the J end by 2 bases, with 8 bases between. CDR3 loop: CASSLVGVNTGELFF. Here the CDR3 DNA reads TGCGCCAGCAGCTTGGTAGGGGTAAACACCGGGGAGCTGTTTTTT. The full variable domain, with the rest looked up from reference TRBV5-1 and TRBJ2-2, is KAGVTQTPRYLIKTRGQQVTLSCSPISGHRSVSWYQQTPGQGLQFLFEYFSETQRNKGNFPGRFSGRQFSNSRSEMNVSTLELGDSALYLCASSLVGVNTGELFFGEGSRLTVL.

The CDR3 protein is CASSLEDSSGTLSYNEQFF. CDR3 DNA: TGCGCCAGCAGCTTGGAAGACTCTAGCGGAACCCTCTCCTACAATGAGCAGTTCTTC. The genes are TRBV5-1 and TRBJ2-1; 7 positions match TRBD2. Trimming at V came to 0 bases and at J to 0 bases, leaving 12 bases not matched to a gene. CDR3 length equals 19 residues. CDR1 is SGHRS and CDR2 is YFSETQ in the germline V gene.

The chain employs TRBV9 and TRBJ1-2; 7 bases are a match to TRBD1. Germline CDR1 SGDLS, CDR2 YYNGEE. V was pared by 4 bases and J by 4 bases, with 7 bases of the junction left unmatched. The CDR3 extends over 14 amino acids. In DNA, the CDR3 is TGTGCCAGCAGCCCAGAACAGGGGCCCTATGGCTACACCTTC. It codes for CASSPEQGPYGYTF.

This clone has more than one count but fewer than ten. The sample contains more than one DNA sequence encoding this CDR3. This sequence joins TRBV28 and TRBJ1-2; D is uncertain. There are 14 residues in the CDR3. The germline V gene encodes CDR1 MDHEN and CDR2 SYDVKM. Between the trimmed V and J ends, which lost 4 bases and 2 bases, there was a span of 11 bases. The CDR3 spells CASSSPPGNYGYTF. Written as DNA, the CDR3 is TGTGCCAGCAGTTCCCCTCCCGGGAACTATGGCTACACCTTC.

This chain joins TRBV30 and TRBJ2-1, with 7 nucleotides matching TRBD2. Germline CDR1 GTSNPN, CDR2 SVGIG (reference sequence). After removal of 5 bases from V and 0 bases from J, the junction contained 4 bases not matched to a gene. The CDR3 is made up of 14 amino acids. The CDR3 region has the DNA TGTGCCTGGGGGGGGGTAGTCTCCTACAATGAGCAGTTCTTC. Protein product: CAWGGVVSYNEQFF.

With regard to this clone: At one end, the junction sequence differs from germline, possibly due to a read error. The V and J genes are TRBV7-9 and TRBJ1-1, with D possibly being TRBD1 (5 bases). Germline values: CDR1 SEHNR, CDR2 FQNEAQ (reference sequence). CDR3 size: 14 residues. DNA of the CDR3: TGTTCCAGCAGCTTTTGGGGCCGAACCACTGAAGCTTTCTTT. Amino acids: CSSSFWGRTTEAFF. Combining the CDR3 with reference TRBV7-9 and TRBJ1-1 gives the whole variable domain DTGVSQNPRHKITKRGQNVTFRCDPISEHNRLYWYRQTLGQGPEFLTYFQNEAQLEKSRLLSDRFSAERPKGSFSTLEIQRTEQGDSAMYLCSSSFWGRTTEAFFGQGTRLTVV.

The rearrangement uses TRBV28 and TRBJ1-2; 10 positions agree with TRBD1. The germline V gene encodes CDR1 MDHEN and CDR2 SYDVKM. This CDR3 comprises 15 residues. J gave up 8 bases and V 5 bases, and 11 bases lay outside the gene matches. CDR3 residues: CASSTRQGARGGYTF. DNA for the CDR3: TGTGCCAGCAGTACCAGACAGGGGGCTAGAGGCGGCTACACCTTC.

V is TRBV7-3 and J is TRBJ1-1; a weak D match, TRBD1 (5 bases). CDR1 and CDR2 (germline): SGHTA, FQGTGA. Trimming left V 4 bases short and J 3 bases short, with 9 bases between. The CDR3 has 13 amino acids. DNA for the CDR3: TGTGCCAGCAGCTCGGGGGGTTACACTGAAGCTTTCTTT. Translated: CASSSGGYTEAFF. Supplemented by reference TRBV7-3 and TRBJ1-1, the full variable domain reads GAGVSQTPSNKVTEKGKYVELRCDPISGHTALYWYRQSLGQGPEFLIYFQGTGAADDSGLPNDRFFAVRPEGSVSTLKIQRTERGDSAVYLCASSSGGYTEAFFGQGTRLTVV.

The V gene is TRBV4-2, the J gene TRBJ2-5, with 10 bases lining up with TRBD1. The J call may be in error: the DNA end matches TRBJ2-7 better. The length of the CDR3 is 14 residues. The germline CDR1 and CDR2 sequences are LGHNA and YNFKEQ. CDR3 in DNA: TGTGCCAGCACCCCGACAGGGGGCCTGGGCGAGCAGTACTTC. Its translation is CASTPTGGLGEQYF.

The V and J genes are TRBV5-4 and TRBJ2-7, with D possibly TRBD2 on 6 matching bases. The ends were cut back, 3 bases at V and 6 bases at J, with 16 bases in the middle. CDR1 and CDR2 (germline): SGHNT, YYREEE (reference sequence). The CDR3 is made up of 14 amino acids. The CDR3 nucleotides are TGTGCCAGCAGCTCCGCGGGGAAAAATCGCGAGCAGTACTTC. This translates into CASSSAGKNREQYF.

The chain has TRBV10-3 and TRBJ1-1; D perhaps matches TRBD1 (5 bases). Germline CDR1 ENHRY, CDR2 SYGVKD. Deletions cut 6 bases from V and 1 base from J, with 12 bases between. The CDR3 consists of 14 residues. CDR3 protein: CAISGYGGNTEAFF. As DNA, the CDR3 is TGTGCCATCAGCGGTTACGGGGGGAACACTGAAGCTTTCTTT.

This clone came up a few times. V is TRBV2 and J is TRBJ1-1, with a weak D call TRBD1 (6 bases). The CDR3 has 16 amino acids. The V and J ends lost 6 bases and 1 base respectively, with 18 bases between them. Germline V gene data show CDR1 as SNHLY and CDR2 as FYNNEI. The CDR3 nucleotides are TGTGCCAGCAGAATCAATTGGGGGCAGGGGAACACTGAAGCTTTCTTT. Residues: CASRINWGQGNTEAFF.

The CDR3 loop is CASSKPGGAYEQYF. Here the CDR3 DNA reads TGTGCCAGCAGCAAACCTGGAGGGGCCTACGAGCAGTACTTC. This chain links TRBV27 with TRBJ2-7; possible D gene TRBD2, 6 bases. V was cut by 6 bases and J by 2 bases, with 14 bases left in between. Germline CDR1 reads MNHEY; CDR2 reads SMNVEV (reference sequence). This CDR3 region has 14 residues.

The rearrangement links TRBV20-1 to TRBJ2-1, with 7 bases aligning to TRBD2. Germline V gene sequence: CDR1 DFQATT, CDR2 SNEGSKA (reference sequence). The CDR3 is 11 residues long. The ends lost 6 bases at V and 13 bases at J; junction bases unmatched: 9. The CDR3 DNA follows: TGCAGTGCCTACGCGACTAGCTCACAGTTCTTC. Amino acid sequence: CSAYATSSQFF.

This chain joins TRBV28 and TRBJ2-2; weak D call: TRBD2 (6 bases). Trimming took 3 bases from V and 5 from J, leaving 10 bases between them. CDR1 MDHEN and CDR2 SYDVKM come from the germline V gene. CDR3 length equals 14 residues. This CDR3 is CASSLRGKTGELFF. The DNA for the CDR3 is TGTGCCAGCAGTTTGCGGGGTAAAACCGGGGAGCTGTTTTTT.